This T cell receptor (beta chain) was captured in a study of T cell responses to AZD1222 COVID-19 vaccine. Study-wide points: Donors were largely white British and mainly female; clonal diversity was possibly underestimated.

The germline V gene encodes CDR1 MNHEY and CDR2 SVGAGI. The CDR3 has 15 residues. Trimming took 6 bases from V and 4 from J, leaving 16 bases between them. This clone was detected only once. What it binds is not known. Only in-frame clones appear in the TCRdb table, and some are missing; sequencing was by immunoSEQ multiplex PCR. The table has under 110,000 clones, 90% seen once. The clonotype comes from an adult in good health. The chain links TRBV6-5 to TRBJ2-1; TRBD2 is a possible D gene (5 bases). Sequenced material: peripheral blood, taken on day 0 of AZD1222 vaccination. CDR3 sequence: CASSGQRTGYNEQFF. In DNA form, the CDR3 reads TGTGCCAGCAGCGGGCAGCGGACCGGATACAATGAGCAGTTCTTC.